This T cell receptor beta chain was obtained from a study of blood T cell repertoires in COVID-19. Study background: T cells, B-cell-depleted T cells, or PBMCs provided the cDNA or gDNA that served as material.

J gave up 5 bases and V 4 bases, and 9 bases lay outside the gene matches. This CDR3 contains 15 residues. Germline lookup yields CDR1 SGHTA and CDR2 FQGNSA. Sequencing was performed with immunoSEQ multiplex PCR; in TCRdb, only in-frame clones are kept and a portion is missing. The sample carries roughly 210,000 clones, about 87% recorded once. This clonotype was sampled from a man in his 70s with acute or convalescent COVID-19. V is TRBV7-2 and J is TRBJ1-1, with TRBD1 matching over 8 bases. Sequenced sample: peripheral blood. The CDR3: CASSSGTGSRTEAFF. The CDR3 DNA sequence: TGTGCCAGCAGCTCCGGGACAGGATCGCGGACTGAAGCTTTCTTT.